This T cell receptor beta chain is from a study of blood T cell repertoires in COVID-19. The method was immunoSEQ multiplex PCR; TCRdb's version includes in-frame clones alone and lacks a portion of them. The sample shows 150,000 to 200,000 clones, roughly 84% of them seen only once. The V and J ends lost 4 bases and 10 bases respectively, with 17 bases between them. This CDR3 region has 14 residues. The germline V gene encodes CDR1 SEHNR and CDR2 FQNEAQ (reference sequence). Recruitment covered 20 to 25 US areas and drew participants whose ages spanned roughly 18 to 90 years. The study counted Cohort 3 donors as recovered given two negative PCRs, clearance, or symptom resolution.

Sequenced sample: PBMCs or T cells enriched from blood (not recorded which). The chain recombines TRBV7-9 with TRBJ1-5; D remains unclear. The sequence derives from a man aged 40-49 years who had recovered from COVID-19. CDR3 sequence reads: CASSSLAEGGPQHF. CDR3 DNA sequence: TGTGCCAGCAGCTCTCTGGCGGAGGGAGGACCCCAGCATTTT.